The 14 T cell receptor beta chains given below trace back to one sample, sequenced in a study of PD-L1 blockade in urothelial cancer (dated by TCRdb to about 2017). Taken with the paper, the label for time point translates to: pretreatment peripheral blood. Receptor libraries were prepared by the immunoSEQ multiplex PCR assay. The table comes from immuneACCESS by way of TCRdb, which keeps in-frame sequences with V and J called. Part of the clones is missing from these tables; in studies checked, under half for an unresolved V gene and the rest for unknown reasons. In all, the sample holds 95,000 or so clones, and roughly 91% of those were seen once. 1.5% to 2.5% of the sample rests with the top ten. The sample here was PBMCs, taken around atezolizumab (anti-PD-L1) treatment. These receptors were taken from a man aged 55 to 70 with urothelial cancer.

The V call is TRBV19, the J call TRBJ2-2; unclear D gene. The ends were cut back, 3 bases at V and 3 bases at J, with 11 bases in the middle. The CDR3 length is 15 residues. Germline V gene lookup returns CDR1 LNHDA and CDR2 SQIVND (reference sequence). CDR3 nucleotides: TGTGCCAGTAGTATGCGAGGATCGTACACCGGGGAGCTGTTTTTT. Protein: CASSMRGSYTGELFF. The whole variable domain, filled in from reference TRBV19 and TRBJ2-2, reads DGGITQSPKYLFRKEGQNVTLSCEQNLNHDAMYWYRQDPGQGLRLIYYSQIVNDFQKGDIAEGYSVSREKKESFPLTVTSAQKNPTAFYLCASSMRGSYTGELFFGEGSRLTVL.

The chain uses TRBV28 and TRBJ2-7; 9 bases align to TRBD1. The CDR3 runs to 16 residues. The J segment lost 3 bases and the V segment lost 5 bases, leaving 11 bases of the junction unmatched. The germline V gene has CDR1 MDHEN and CDR2 SYDVKM. DNA of the CDR3: TGTGCCAGCAGTCCCGCCGGGACAGGGTTTGGCTACGAGCAGTACTTC. As protein: CASSPAGTGFGYEQYF.

In this sample, this clone turned up once. The chain is built from TRBV2 and TRBJ2-7, with 9 bases identical to TRBD2. The germline CDR1 and CDR2 sequences are SNHLY and FYNNEI. The junction had 7 bases not matched to a gene; V was cut back by 5 bases and J by 2 bases. CDR3 size: 15 residues. CDR3 residues: CASSSVAGAAYEQYF. In nucleotides, the CDR3 is TGTGCCAGCAGTTCCGTAGCGGGGGCTGCCTACGAGCAGTACTTC.

The V gene is TRBV18, the J gene TRBJ1-5; tentative D call: TRBD1 (6 bases). Germline values: CDR1 KGHSH, CDR2 LQKENI. The V end lost 2 bases, the J end lost 5 bases, and 10 bases lay between the germline ends. The CDR3 spans 14 residues. Written as DNA, the CDR3 is TGTGCCAGCTCACCAGGGGCAGGGGATCAGCCCCAGCATTTT. Its protein is CASSPGAGDQPQHF.

This CDR3 is CASSQTAYEQYF. CDR3 sequence (DNA): TGTGCCAGCAGTCAAACGGCCTACGAGCAGTACTTC. V and J are TRBV11-2 and TRBJ2-7; D unresolved. Germline-derived CDR1 and CDR2 are SGHAT and FQNNGV. Trimming took 6 bases from V and 2 from J, leaving 8 bases between them. CDR3 length: 12 amino acids. Looking up the rest from reference TRBV11-2 and TRBJ2-7 gives the full variable domain: EAGVAQSPRYKIIEKRQSVAFWCNPISGHATLYWYQQILGQGPKLLIQFQNNGVVDDSQLPKDRFSAERLKGVDSTLKIQPAKLEDSAVYLCASSQTAYEQYFGPGTRLTVT.

J is TRBJ1-1 and V is TRBV7-9; 8 bases map to TRBD1. CDR3 length equals 15 residues. The V gene's germline CDR1 is SEHNR and CDR2 FQNEAQ (reference sequence). Trimming removed 5 bases from V and 4 bases from J; junction bases left unmatched: 9. In nucleotides, the CDR3 is TGTGCCAGCAGCCCCAAGGACAGGGAAAGCACTGAAGCTTTCTTT. This gives the protein CASSPKDRESTEAFF.

The chain employs TRBV14 and TRBJ2-1, with D maybe TRBD2 (5 bases). V was pared by 4 bases and J by 4 bases, with 8 bases between. Germline loops: CDR1 SGHDN, CDR2 FVKESK. The CDR3 contains 13 residues. For the CDR3, the DNA is TGTGCCAGCAGCCCCCGGGGATACAATGAGCAGTTCTTC. Translated: CASSPRGYNEQFF. Full variable domain (remainder filled in from reference TRBV14 and TRBJ2-1): EAGVTQFPSHSVIEKGQTVTLRCDPISGHDNLYWYRRVMGKEIKFLLHFVKESKQDESGMPNNRFLAERTGGTYSTLKVQPAELEDSGVYFCASSPRGYNEQFFGPGTRLTVL.

The chain is built from TRBV10-1 and TRBJ2-1; 7 bases match TRBD2. The CDR3 totals 15 residues. Germline-derived CDR1 and CDR2 are WNHNN and SYGVQD (reference sequence). Trimming removed 3 bases from V and 0 bases from J; junction bases left unmatched: 2. The CDR3 reads CASSEAGTSYNEQFF. DNA of the CDR3: TGCGCCAGCAGTGAAGCGGGAACCTCCTACAATGAGCAGTTCTTC.

This clone appeared a single time. The rearrangement links TRBV9 to TRBJ1-2, with D possibly TRBD1 on 5 matching bases. CDR3 length equals 16 residues. The V gene's germline CDR1 is SGDLS and CDR2 YYNGEE. V was trimmed by 2 bases and J by 4 bases, leaving 18 bases between them. In DNA, the CDR3 is TGTGCCAGCAGCGTGGGTAAAGAAGGGGCGTCCTATGGCTACACCTTC. Residues: CASSVGKEGASYGYTF.

This rearrangement joins TRBV28 to TRBJ2-3; TRBD1 aligns across 10 bases. Trimming took 2 bases from V and 4 from J; bases not matched to a gene: 6. CDR1 MDHEN and CDR2 SYDVKM come from the germline V gene. The CDR3 has 16 residues. The CDR3 loop is CASSLVGTGAADTQYF. In DNA form, the CDR3 reads TGTGCCAGCAGTTTAGTCGGGACAGGGGCGGCAGATACGCAGTATTTT.

This chain links TRBV5-1 with TRBJ2-4; 7 nucleotides line up with TRBD1. V trimming: 3 bases; J trimming: 3 bases; junction bases outside the gene matches: 6. CDR1 is SGHRS and CDR2 is YFSETQ in the germline V gene. The CDR3 consists of 15 residues. The CDR3 bases are TGCGCCAGCAGCTCCCTCCGGGACAGCAAAAACATTCAGTACTTC. Its protein product is CASSSLRDSKNIQYF.

This clone has just one count. The V gene is TRBV6-1, the J gene TRBJ1-5; 9 bases map to TRBD1. Germline CDR1 MNHNS, CDR2 SASEGT. The CDR3 covers 15 residues. Germline trimming cut 5 bases from V and 6 bases from J; bases unmatched to any gene: 8. CDR3 residues: CASSTGTGISQPQHF. CDR3 sequence (DNA): TGTGCCAGCAGTACTGGGACAGGGATTTCTCAGCCCCAGCATTTT.

The gene calls are TRBV18 and TRBJ1-1, with unresolved D. This CDR3 contains 14 residues. CDR1 is KGHSH and CDR2 is LQKENI in the germline V gene. Deletions cut 6 bases from V and 0 bases from J, with 11 bases between. The CDR3 DNA is TGTGCCAGCTCCCCCGGCGGGCTGAACACTGAAGCTTTCTTT. Amino acids: CASSPGGLNTEAFF.

The chain combines TRBV6-1 with TRBJ1-5; D ambiguous. Germline CDR1 reads MNHNS; CDR2 reads SASEGT. CDR3 size: 13 residues. V lost 2 bases to trimming and J lost 7 bases, with 9 bases between them. The CDR3 loop is CASSERPGQPQHF. The CDR3 DNA follows: TGTGCCAGCAGTGAACGTCCGGGGCAGCCCCAGCATTTT.